This T cell receptor beta chain stems from a study of T cell responses to AZD1222 COVID-19 vaccine (dated by TCRdb to 2020 to 2023). In the study overall: AZD1222 recipients with second doses at about 4 weeks or about 12 weeks were pooled, because spike-specific TCR depth and breadth did not differ between schedules. TCR sequencing covered 230 or so trial participants: roughly 200 given two doses of AZD1222 and 26 given two doses of MenACWY control vaccine. Trial participants were enrolled by age into 18-55, 56-69 and 70-plus year subgroups, with about 150, 28 and 57 TCR-sequenced participants respectively.

This clone was recorded only once. The specificity of this receptor is unknown. The record has no base qualities; no much larger clone is one base away. Results the study describes overall, beyond this receptor: Because no day 14 peak-response samples were available, the repertoires could be characterized only after the peak T cell response. The 56-69-year group was small, and its depth increase did not reach significance, likely because of low power. A significant rise in spike-specific TCR breadth and depth was observed after two AZD1222 doses relative to day 0 and relative to MenACWY recipients. Only six or seven AZD1222 recipients were SARS-CoV-2 seropositive at baseline, limiting conclusions about previously exposed vaccinees. Participants were mostly white British and included more females than males, and it was suggested by the authors that clonal diversity may have been underestimated. The whole spike protein was spanned by vaccine-associated CD4 TCRs, and dominant responses were seen in regions 160-218 and 743-854. Reportedly, close to half of the unique spike-specific TCRs recognized epitopes lying outside the regions that are mutated in the B.1.351 and B.1.1.7 variants.

This specimen's time point label, interpreted: baseline before first vaccination. The vaccinee samples were drawn from two UK trials, COV001 and COV002, one of which was a single-blind randomized controlled phase 2/3 trial testing AZD1222 (ChAdOx1 nCoV-19) in healthy adults. For TCRbeta chain sequencing, PBMC samples were collected from trial participants at day 0 and at day 28 after the second dose. The CDR3 regions of human TCRbeta chains were subjected to immunosequencing. From the authors' description of their analysis: Repertoire TCRs were checked for matches against a reference library of SARS-CoV-2-specific TCRs that had been generated using the MIRA antigen-specificity platform. Breadth was defined as the fraction of unique TCRs that were SARS-CoV-2-associated. Depth was defined as the fraction of total T cells that were SARS-CoV-2-associated. Using the MIRA data, each spike-specific TCR was assigned both to the spike region to which the TCR was reactive and to a CD4 or CD8 class. Log10-transformed breadth and depth values were compared by one-way ANOVA with Sidak's multiple comparisons tests. In TCRdb, the immuneACCESS table is reduced to in-frame sequences with V and J assigned. These tables do not hold every clone; where another copy was compared, an unresolved V gene accounts for under half, and the others remain unexplained. V and J calls and clone size are copied from that table; D and trimming were computed from the DNA. For this sample there are some 130,000 clones; approximately 88% appear just once. The leading ten clones occupy 5.5% to 7% of the sample.

This TCR derives from an adult in good health. The sample in question was peripheral blood, obtained on day 0 of AZD1222 vaccination.

The nucleotide sequence is given as TGTGCCTGGACCATGGGGGCAGGGACCTACGAGCAGTACTTC. It translates as CAWTMGAGTYEQYF. The chain was built from TRBV30 and TRBJ2-7; a tentative D call is TRBD1 (6 bases match). The V and J ends are trimmed by 4 bases and 2 bases, leaving 15 bases between them. The CDR3 runs 14 amino acids, cysteine and phenylalanine included. CDR3 DNA is the only sequence kept; it has 42 bases, read in frame from the first base. CDR1 and CDR2, looked up from the germline V gene (reference sequence), are GTSNPN and SVGIG. The full variable domain, completed from the reference TRBV30 and TRBJ2-7 proteins outside the CDR3, reads SQTIHQWPATLVQPVGSPLSLECTVEGTSNPNLYWYRQAAGRGLQLLFYSVGIGQISSEVPQNLSASRPQDRQFILSSKKLLLSDSGFYLCAWTMGAGTYEQYFGPGTRLTVT.